Each of the 3 T cell receptor beta chains below was sequenced from the same sample in a study of T cell repertoires in cytomegalovirus infection. TCRdb analysed the reads with MiXCR anew, one entry per CDR3 protein. The profile covers about 700,000 distinct CDR3 sequences, with around 32% appearing a single time and approximately 18% taken by the ten largest. These TCRs are of unknown antigen specificity. The sequencing here drew on cultured PBMCs, taken from culture after CMV antigen stimulation. The receptors come from a human donor in good health (CMV status not recorded). Some clones in this sample may be carry-over from other donors' samples.

The chain combines TRBV7-2 with TRBJ2-1, with TRBD2 matching over 7 bases. CDR1 and CDR2 (germline): SGHTA, FQGNSA. Trimming took 5 bases from V and 3 from J; bases not matched to a gene: 7. The CDR3 runs to 15 residues. In nucleotides, the CDR3 is TGTGCCAGCAGCGTAAGCGGGATCCTCTACAATGAGCAGTTCTTC. Translated, it gives CASSVSGILYNEQFF.

The rearrangement uses TRBV5-1 and TRBJ2-5, with D possibly TRBD1 on 6 matching bases. V was shortened by 5 bases and J by 0 bases, with 11 bases between the two germline ends. Germline V gene sequence: CDR1 SGHRS, CDR2 YFSETQ. The CDR3 covers 14 residues. Here the CDR3 reads CASSQGTHQETQYF. The CDR3 coding sequence is TGCGCCAGCAGTCAAGGGACACACCAAGAGACCCAGTACTTC.

The chain uses TRBV28 and TRBJ1-1; 7 bases are shared with TRBD1. The CDR3 totals 16 residues. Germline loops: CDR1 MDHEN, CDR2 SYDVKM. With 1 base clipped from V and 5 bases from J, the junction kept 10 bases outside the gene matches. CDR3 loop: CASSLFGVGGLTEAFF. CDR3 nucleotides: TGTGCCAGCAGTTTATTCGGTGTAGGGGGCCTGACTGAAGCTTTCTTT.